This T cell receptor beta chain emerged from a study of beta chain features in type 1 diabetes. Overall study findings and caveats: Possible PCR preference for shorter templates applied equally to patients and controls. Researchers report that Type 1 diabetes patients had moderately but significantly shorter TCRB CDR3s across all four CD4+ subsets.

Sorting with CD45RO/CCR7/CD25/CD127/CD95/CD27 yielded naive, central memory, regulatory and stem-like memory CD4+ cells. Germline assignment: CDR1 MGHDK and CDR2 SYGVNS. The V end lost 4 bases, the J end lost 5 bases, and 20 bases lay between the germline ends. The CDR3 has 16 amino acids. For this clone: Its cognate antigen is unknown.

Expressed TCRB transcripts were sequenced after all isolated RNA was converted to cDNA. Mean read depth for naive, central memory and regulatory T cell samples was a few million reads. TCRdb keeps only in-frame clones here, not all; method: immunoSEQ multiplex PCR. The top ten clones hold less than 0.025% of a sample with under 850,000 clones, 10% to 15% of them seen once. The receptor comes from a man younger than 35 with type 1 diabetes. The V and J genes are TRBV25-1 and TRBJ2-5; D remains ambiguous. What was sequenced was naive CD4+ T cells from blood. The CDR3: CASSGWGFLLKETQYF. The DNA of the CDR3 is TGTGCCAGCAGTGGCTGGGGATTTCTTCTAAAGGAGACCCAGTACTTC.